This T cell receptor (beta chain) was identified during a study of T cell changes during pregnancy in multiple sclerosis. V was pared by 1 base and J by 4 bases, with 7 bases of the junction left unmatched. Per the germline V gene, CDR1 is SGHTA and CDR2 is FQGTGA. This CDR3 contains 15 residues. TCRdb's copy holds only in-frame clones and misses some; the assay was immunoSEQ multiplex PCR. The sample carries some 33,000 clones, roughly nine tenths recorded once. This chain links TRBV7-3 with TRBJ2-7; 7 nucleotides align to TRBD2. This clonotype was sampled from a female donor in good health, enrolled as a control in a pregnancy study. Here the sequenced sample was CD8+ T cells from peripheral blood mononuclear cells, taken in the second trimester of pregnancy. In DNA, the CDR3 is TGTGCCAGCAGCTTAAGCGGGGGTTATTCTTACGAGCAGTACTTC. This gives the protein CASSLSGGYSYEQYF.